The sequence of this TCR beta chain was determined in a study of T cells in women clearing cervical HPV infection. At the level of the study: Controls' single incident HPV16 infection cleared within 12 months without precancer. Overall study results and limits: Richness plus V gene abundances separated cases from controls with AUC roughly 0.83.

In regard to this clone: The antigen is undetermined. One end of the junction does not line up with germline, which may come from a read error. This specimen includes other DNA sequences encoding the same CDR3.

The assay was immunoSEQ multiplex PCR, and TCRdb's table has in-frame clones only and misses some. The sample yields 25,000 to 30,000 clones, of which the top ten take up approximately 10%. Sequencing was performed on blood buffy coat. This receptor was obtained from a woman between 18 and 75 years old with a cervical HPV16 infection that either progressed to CIN3+ or cleared (not recorded which).

The CDR3 DNA, read in part, is TGCGCCAGCAGCCCGGCGGGGTCTGGAAACACG. This sequence encodes CASSPAGSGNT. In full, the CDR3 is CASSPAGSGNTIYF. The chain uses TRBV5-1 and TRBJ1-3; no definite D call. The read is 3 residues too short to cover the CDR3 end, so that end is filled in from the germline J gene. The CDR3 length is 14 residues. Germline lookup yields CDR1 SGHRS and CDR2 YFSETQ.